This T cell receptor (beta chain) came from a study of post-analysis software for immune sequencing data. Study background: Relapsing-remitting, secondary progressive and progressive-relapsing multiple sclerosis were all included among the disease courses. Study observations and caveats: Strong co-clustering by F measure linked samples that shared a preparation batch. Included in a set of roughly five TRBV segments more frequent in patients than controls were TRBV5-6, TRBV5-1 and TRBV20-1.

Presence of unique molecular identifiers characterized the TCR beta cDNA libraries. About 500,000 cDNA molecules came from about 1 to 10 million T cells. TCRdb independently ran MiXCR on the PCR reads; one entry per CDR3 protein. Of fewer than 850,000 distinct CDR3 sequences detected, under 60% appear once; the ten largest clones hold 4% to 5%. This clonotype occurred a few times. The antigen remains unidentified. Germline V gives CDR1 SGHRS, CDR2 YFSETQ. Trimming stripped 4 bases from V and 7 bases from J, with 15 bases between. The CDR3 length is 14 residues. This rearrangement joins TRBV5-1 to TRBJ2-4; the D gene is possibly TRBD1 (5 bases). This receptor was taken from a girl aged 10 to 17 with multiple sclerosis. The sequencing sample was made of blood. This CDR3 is CASSRVDGANIQYF. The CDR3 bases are TGCGCCAGCAGCCGAGTTGATGGGGCGAACATTCAGTACTTC.